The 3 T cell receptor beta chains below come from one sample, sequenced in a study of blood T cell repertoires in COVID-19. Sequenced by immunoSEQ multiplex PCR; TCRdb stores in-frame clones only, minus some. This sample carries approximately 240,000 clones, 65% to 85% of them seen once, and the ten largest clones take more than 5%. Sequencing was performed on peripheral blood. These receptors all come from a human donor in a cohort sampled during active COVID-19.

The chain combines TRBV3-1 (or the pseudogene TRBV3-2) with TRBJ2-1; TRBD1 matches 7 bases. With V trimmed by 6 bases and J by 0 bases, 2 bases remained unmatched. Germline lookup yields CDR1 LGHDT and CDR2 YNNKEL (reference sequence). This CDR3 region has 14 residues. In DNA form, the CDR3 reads TGTGCCAGCAGGAGGGACAGCTCCTACAATGAGCAGTTCTTC. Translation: CASRRDSSYNEQFF.

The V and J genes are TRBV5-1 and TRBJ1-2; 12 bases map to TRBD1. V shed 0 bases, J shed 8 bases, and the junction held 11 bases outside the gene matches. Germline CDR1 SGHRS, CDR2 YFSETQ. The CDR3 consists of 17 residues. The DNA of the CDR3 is TGCGCCAGCAGCTTGGGGCCCGGGACAGGGGGCGTGAGGGGCTACACCTTC. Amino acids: CASSLGPGTGGVRGYTF.

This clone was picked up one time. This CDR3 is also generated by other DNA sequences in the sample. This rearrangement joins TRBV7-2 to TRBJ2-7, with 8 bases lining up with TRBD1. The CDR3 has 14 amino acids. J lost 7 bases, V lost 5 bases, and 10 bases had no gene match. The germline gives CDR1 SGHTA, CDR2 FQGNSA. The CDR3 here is CASSPRQGAGEQYF. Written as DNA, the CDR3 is TGTGCCAGCAGCCCCAGGCAGGGGGCGGGGGAGCAGTACTTC.